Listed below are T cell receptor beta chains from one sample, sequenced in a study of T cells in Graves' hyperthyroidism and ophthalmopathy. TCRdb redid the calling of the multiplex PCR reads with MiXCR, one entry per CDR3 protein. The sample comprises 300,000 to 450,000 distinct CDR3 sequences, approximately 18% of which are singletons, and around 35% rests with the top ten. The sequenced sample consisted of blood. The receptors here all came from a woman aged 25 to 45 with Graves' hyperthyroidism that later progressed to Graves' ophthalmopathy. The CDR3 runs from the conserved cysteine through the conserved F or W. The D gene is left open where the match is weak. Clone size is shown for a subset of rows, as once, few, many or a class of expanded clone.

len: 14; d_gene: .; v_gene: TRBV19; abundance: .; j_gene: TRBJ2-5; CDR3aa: CASSIQGWAETQYF; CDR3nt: TGTGCCAGTAGTATCCAGGGTTGGGCGGAGACCCAGTACTTC
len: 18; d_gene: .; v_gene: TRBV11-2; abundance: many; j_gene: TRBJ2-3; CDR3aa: CASSLATGADGLADTQYF; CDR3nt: TGTGCCAGCAGCTTAGCCACGGGGGCCGACGGGCTCGCAGATACGCAGTATTTT
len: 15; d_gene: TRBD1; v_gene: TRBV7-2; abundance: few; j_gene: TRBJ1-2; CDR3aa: CASSTGQGRTYGYTF; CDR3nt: TGTGCCAGCAGCACTGGACAGGGAAGGACGTATGGCTACACCTTC
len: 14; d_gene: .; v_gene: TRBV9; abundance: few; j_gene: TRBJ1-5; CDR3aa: CASSVGSGNQPQHF; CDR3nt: TGTGCCAGCAGCGTAGGGTCAGGCAATCAGCCCCAGCATTTT
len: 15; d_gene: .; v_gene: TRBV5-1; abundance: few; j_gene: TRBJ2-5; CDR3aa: CASSFAQGGQETQYF; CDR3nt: TGCGCCAGCAGCTTCGCCCAGGGGGGGCAAGAGACCCAGTACTTC
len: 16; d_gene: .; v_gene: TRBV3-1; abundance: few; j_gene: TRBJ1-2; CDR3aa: CASSQILEGVGYGYTF; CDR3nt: TGTGCCAGCAGCCAGATACTAGAGGGGGTCGGCTATGGCTACACCTTC
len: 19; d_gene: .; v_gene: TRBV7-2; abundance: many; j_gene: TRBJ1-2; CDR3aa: CASSLTSYLDAENNYGYTF; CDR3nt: TGTGCCAGCAGCTTAACAAGTTATCTTGACGCGGAAAATAACTATGGCTACACCTTC
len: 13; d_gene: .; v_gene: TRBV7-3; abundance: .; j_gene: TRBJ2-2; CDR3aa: CASSLKVAGELFF; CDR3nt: TGTGCCAGCAGCTTAAAAGTAGCCGGGGAGCTGTTTTTT
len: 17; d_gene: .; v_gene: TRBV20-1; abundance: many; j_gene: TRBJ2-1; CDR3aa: CSAEGVGGGAVYNEQFF; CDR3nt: TGCAGTGCAGAAGGCGTTGGGGGGGGGGCCGTCTACAATGAGCAGTTCTTC
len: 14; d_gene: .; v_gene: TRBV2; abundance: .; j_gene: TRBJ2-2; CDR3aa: CASGGGVRTGELSF; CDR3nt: TGTGCCAGCGGAGGGGGGGTACGGACCGGGGAGCTGTCTTTT
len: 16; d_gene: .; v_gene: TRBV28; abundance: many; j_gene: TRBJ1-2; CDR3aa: CASSFAPLQGGEGYTF; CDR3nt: TGTGCCAGCAGTTTTGCCCCGCTACAGGGAGGTGAAGGCTACACCTTC
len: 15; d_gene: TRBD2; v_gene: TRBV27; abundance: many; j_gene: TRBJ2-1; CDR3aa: CASSLGTSPYNEQFF; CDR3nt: TGTGCCAGCAGTTTAGGGACTAGCCCGTATAATGAGCAGTTCTTC
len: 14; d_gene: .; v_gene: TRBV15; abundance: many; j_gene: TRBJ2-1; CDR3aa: CATNPLTGYNEQFF; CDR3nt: TGTGCCACCAACCCGCTGACAGGCTACAATGAGCAGTTCTTC
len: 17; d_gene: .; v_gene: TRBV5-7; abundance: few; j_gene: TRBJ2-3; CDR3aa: CASSLVRGGYSTDTQYF; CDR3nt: TGTGCCAGCAGCTTGGTTCGGGGTGGGTACAGCACAGATACGCAGTATTTT
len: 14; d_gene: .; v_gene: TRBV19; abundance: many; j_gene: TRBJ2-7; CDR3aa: CASSRASGSYEQYF; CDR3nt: TGTGCCAGTAGTCGGGCCAGCGGAAGCTACGAGCAGTACTTC
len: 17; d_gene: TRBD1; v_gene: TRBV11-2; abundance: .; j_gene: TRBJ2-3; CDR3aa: CASSQSGTGGKTDTQYF; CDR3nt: TGTGCCAGCAGCCAGAGTGGGACAGGGGGCAAGACGGATACGCAGTATTTT
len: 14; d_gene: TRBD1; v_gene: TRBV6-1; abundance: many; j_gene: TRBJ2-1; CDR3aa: CAGTGTGPRNEQFF; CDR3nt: TGTGCCGGGACCGGGACAGGGCCTAGGAATGAGCAGTTCTTC
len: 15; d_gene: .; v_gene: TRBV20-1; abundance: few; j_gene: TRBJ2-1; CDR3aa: CSAAPDSLNYNEQFF; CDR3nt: TGCAGTGCCGCCCCGGACTCCTTGAACTACAATGAGCAGTTCTTC
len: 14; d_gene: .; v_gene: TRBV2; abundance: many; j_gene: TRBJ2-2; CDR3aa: CASSGQANTGELFF; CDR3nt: TGTGCCAGCAGTGGACAGGCTAACACCGGGGAGCTGTTTTTT
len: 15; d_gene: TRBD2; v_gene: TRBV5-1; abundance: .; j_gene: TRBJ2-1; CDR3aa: CASSLAGGSGNEQFF; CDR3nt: TGCGCCAGCAGCTTGGCGGGCGGGAGCGGTAATGAGCAGTTCTTC
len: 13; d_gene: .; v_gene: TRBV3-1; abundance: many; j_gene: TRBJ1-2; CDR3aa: CASSQGSYYGYTF; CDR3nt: TGTGCCAGCAGCCAAGGCTCGTATTATGGCTACACCTTC
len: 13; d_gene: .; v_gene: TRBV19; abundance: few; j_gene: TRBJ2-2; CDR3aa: CASSIQSTGELFF; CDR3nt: TGTGCCAGTAGTATACAGAGCACCGGGGAGCTGTTTTTT
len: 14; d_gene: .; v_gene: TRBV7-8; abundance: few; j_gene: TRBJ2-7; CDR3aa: CASSLAAGTREQYF; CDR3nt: TGTGCCAGCAGCTTAGCCGCTGGTACAAGGGAGCAGTACTTC
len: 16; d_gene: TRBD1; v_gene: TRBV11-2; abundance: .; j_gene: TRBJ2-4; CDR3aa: CASSSAQGAPANIQYF; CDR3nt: TGTGCCAGCAGCTCCGCACAGGGGGCGCCTGCAAACATTCAGTACTTC
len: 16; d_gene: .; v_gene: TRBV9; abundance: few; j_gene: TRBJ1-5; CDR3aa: CASSPGTGYSNQPQHF; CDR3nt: TGTGCCAGCAGTCCGGGGACGGGGTATAGCAATCAGCCCCAGCATTTT
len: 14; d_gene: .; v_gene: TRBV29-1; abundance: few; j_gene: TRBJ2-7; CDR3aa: CSVAGTSRSYEQYF; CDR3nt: TGCAGCGTCGCAGGGACGTCCCGCTCCTACGAGCAGTACTTC
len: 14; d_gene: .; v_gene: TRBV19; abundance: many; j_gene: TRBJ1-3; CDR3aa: CASSTSFSGNTIYF; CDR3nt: TGTGCCAGTAGTACCAGCTTCTCTGGAAACACCATATATTTT
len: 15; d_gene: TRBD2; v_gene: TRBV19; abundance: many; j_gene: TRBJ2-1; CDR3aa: CASSITGLAFYEQFF; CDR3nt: TGTGCCAGTAGTATAACGGGACTAGCTTTTTATGAGCAGTTCTTC
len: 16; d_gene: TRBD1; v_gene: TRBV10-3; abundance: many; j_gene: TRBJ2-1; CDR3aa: CAIRETGTGSYNEQFF; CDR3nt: TGTGCCATCAGAGAGACCGGGACAGGGTCCTACAATGAGCAGTTCTTC
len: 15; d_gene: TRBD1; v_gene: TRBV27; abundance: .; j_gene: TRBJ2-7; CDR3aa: CASSRIPGQLYEQYF; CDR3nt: TGTGCCAGCAGCCGCATACCGGGACAGTTGTACGAGCAGTACTTC
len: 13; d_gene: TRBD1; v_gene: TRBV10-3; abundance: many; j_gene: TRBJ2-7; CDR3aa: CAISGQENYEQYF; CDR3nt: TGTGCCATCAGCGGACAGGAAAACTACGAGCAGTACTTC
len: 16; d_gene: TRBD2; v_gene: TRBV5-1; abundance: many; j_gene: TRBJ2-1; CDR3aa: CASSFRLAELYNEQFF; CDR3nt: TGCGCCAGCAGCTTCAGGCTAGCGGAGCTCTACAATGAGCAGTTCTTC
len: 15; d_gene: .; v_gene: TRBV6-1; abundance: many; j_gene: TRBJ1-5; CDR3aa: CASSEVRGLNQPQHF; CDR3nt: TGTGCCAGCAGTGAAGTTCGGGGGTTGAATCAGCCCCAGCATTTT
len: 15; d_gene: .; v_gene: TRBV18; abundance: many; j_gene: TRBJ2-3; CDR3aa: CASSPLSGASDTQYF; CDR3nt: TGTGCCAGCTCACCGCTGTCGGGGGCATCAGATACGCAGTATTTT
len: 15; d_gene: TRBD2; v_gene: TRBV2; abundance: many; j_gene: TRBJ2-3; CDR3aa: CASSALAGATDTQYF; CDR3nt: TGTGCCAGCAGTGCTTTAGCGGGAGCCACAGATACGCAGTATTTT
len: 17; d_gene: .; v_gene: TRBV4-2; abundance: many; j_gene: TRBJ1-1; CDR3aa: CASSQESTKGSNTEAFF; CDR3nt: TGTGCCAGCAGCCAAGAATCAACGAAGGGCTCGAACACTGAAGCTTTCTTT
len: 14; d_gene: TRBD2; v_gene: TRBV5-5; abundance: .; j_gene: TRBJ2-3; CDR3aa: CASSLSGGSDTQYF; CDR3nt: TGTGCCAGCAGCTTAAGCGGGGGTTCAGATACGCAGTATTTT
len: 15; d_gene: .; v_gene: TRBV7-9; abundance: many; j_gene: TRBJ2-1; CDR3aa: CASSPPLSSYNEQFF; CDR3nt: TGTGCCAGCAGCCCTCCCCTTAGCTCCTACAATGAGCAGTTCTTC
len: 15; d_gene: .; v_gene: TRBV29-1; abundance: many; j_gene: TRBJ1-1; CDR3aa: CSVEIPSRRYTEAFF; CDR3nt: TGCAGCGTTGAAATCCCATCAAGGAGGTACACTGAAGCTTTCTTT
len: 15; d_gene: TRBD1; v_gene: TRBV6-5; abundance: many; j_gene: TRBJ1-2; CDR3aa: CASSYPTGGSYGYTF; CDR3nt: TGTGCCAGCAGTTACCCGACAGGGGGATCCTATGGCTACACCTTC
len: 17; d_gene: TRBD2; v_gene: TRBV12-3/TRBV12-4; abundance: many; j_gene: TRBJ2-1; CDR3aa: CASSLQIIPGTSQAQFF; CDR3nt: TGTGCCAGCAGTCTCCAAATTATCCCAGGGACTAGTCAAGCGCAGTTCTTC
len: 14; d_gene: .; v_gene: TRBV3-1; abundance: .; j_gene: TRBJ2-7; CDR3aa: CASSQVERTYEQYF; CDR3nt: TGTGCCAGCAGCCAAGTGGAACGAACCTACGAGCAGTACTTC
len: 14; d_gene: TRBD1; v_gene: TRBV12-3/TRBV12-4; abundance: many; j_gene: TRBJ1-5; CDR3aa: CASSTDRGRQPQHF; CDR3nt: TGTGCCAGCAGCACCGACAGGGGGCGTCAGCCCCAGCATTTT
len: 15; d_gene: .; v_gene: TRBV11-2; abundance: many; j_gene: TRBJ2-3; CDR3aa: CASSDRTTPTDTQYF; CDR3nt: TGTGCCAGCAGCGACAGGACCACCCCCACAGATACGCAGTATTTT
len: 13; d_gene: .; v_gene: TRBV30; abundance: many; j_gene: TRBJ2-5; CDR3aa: CAWSVAGPKTQYF; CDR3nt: TGTGCCTGGAGTGTAGCAGGGCCGAAGACCCAGTACTTC
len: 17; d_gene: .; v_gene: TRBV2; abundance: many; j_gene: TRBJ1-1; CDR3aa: CASSEFSRESMNTEAFF; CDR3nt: TGTGCCAGCAGTGAATTCAGCAGGGAGAGCATGAACACTGAAGCTTTCTTT
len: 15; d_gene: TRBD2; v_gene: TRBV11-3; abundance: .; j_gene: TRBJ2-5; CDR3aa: CASSFGSGGTETQYF; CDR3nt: TGTGCCAGCAGCTTCGGTAGCGGGGGCACGGAGACCCAGTACTTC
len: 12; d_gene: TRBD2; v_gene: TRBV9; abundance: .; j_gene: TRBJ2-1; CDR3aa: CASSVSGSEQFF; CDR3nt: TGTGCCAGCAGCGTCAGCGGGAGTGAGCAGTTCTTC
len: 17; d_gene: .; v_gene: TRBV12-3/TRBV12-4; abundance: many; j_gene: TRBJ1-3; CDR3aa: CASRSDVTAGSGNTIYF; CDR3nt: TGTGCCAGCAGATCCGACGTTACAGCAGGTTCTGGAAACACCATATATTTT
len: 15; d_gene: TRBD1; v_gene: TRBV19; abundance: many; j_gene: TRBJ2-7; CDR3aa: CASRLGQGASYEQYF; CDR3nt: TGTGCCAGTAGACTTGGACAGGGGGCGAGCTACGAGCAGTACTTC
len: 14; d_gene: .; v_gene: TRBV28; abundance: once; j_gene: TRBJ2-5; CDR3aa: CASNRFGGLETQYF; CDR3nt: TGTGCCAGCAATAGATTCGGAGGGTTGGAGACCCAGTACTTC
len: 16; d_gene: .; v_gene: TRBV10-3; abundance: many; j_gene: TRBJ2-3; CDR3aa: CAISESVGSFTDTQYF; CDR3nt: TGTGCCATCAGTGAGTCGGTAGGGAGCTTCACAGATACGCAGTATTTT
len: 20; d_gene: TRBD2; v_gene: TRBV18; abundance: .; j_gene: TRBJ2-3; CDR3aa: CASSPPYQRETPFDTDTQYF; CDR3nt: TGTGCCAGCTCACCACCGTACCAGCGGGAGACCCCATTTGATACAGATACGCAGTATTTT
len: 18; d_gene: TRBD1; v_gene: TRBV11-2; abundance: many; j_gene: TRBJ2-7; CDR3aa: CASSLFRTRRDRGMEQYF; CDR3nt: TGTGCCAGCAGCTTATTCCGCACTCGCCGGGACAGGGGAATGGAGCAGTACTTC
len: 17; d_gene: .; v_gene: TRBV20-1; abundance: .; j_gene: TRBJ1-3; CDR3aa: CSARPLGGVPSGNTIYF; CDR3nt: TGCAGTGCTAGACCCCTGGGGGGGGTCCCCTCTGGAAACACCATATATTTT